The 27 T cell receptor beta chains given below trace back to one sample, sequenced in a study of T cells after yellow fever vaccination (dated by TCRdb to between 2018 and 2021). Library prep was done by 5' RACE. Reads for this sample came from an Illumina HiSeq 2500. TCRdb ran its own pipeline on the public reads, namely fastp trimming at Q25 and MiXCR clone calling, and kept in-frame beta chains. One record per CDR3 amino acid sequence lists the most common genes and DNA. Counted in this sample were tens of thousands of distinct CDR3 sequences; 7.1% of them appeared once. The ten most abundant clones make up 30% to 45% of the sample. Interpreted using the paper, the treatment or condition label stands for: live attenuated yellow fever vaccine strain. Sequencing used CD8+ T cells sorted from PBMCs, obtained 5 days after the first yellow fever vaccination. The receptors come from a man in his late teens or twenties who received the YFV17D yellow fever vaccine.

This clonotype was found a few times. The chain employs TRBV28 and TRBJ2-6, with D uncertain. The CDR3 extends over 13 amino acids. Germline V CDR1 and CDR2: MDHEN, SYDVKM. V dropped 5 bases and J dropped 2 bases, with 4 bases sitting between them. The CDR3 here is CASSPPGANVLTF. The CDR3 DNA sequence: TGTGCCAGCAGTCCTCCTGGGGCCAACGTCCTGACTTTC.

The gene calls are TRBV7-9 and TRBJ1-2; no clear D gene. The germline V gene encodes CDR1 SEHNR and CDR2 FQNEAQ (reference sequence). Trimming stripped 4 bases from V and 7 bases from J, with 13 bases between. The length of the CDR3 is 13 residues. The CDR3 region is CASSSSLAPGYTF. The DNA for the CDR3 is TGTGCCAGCAGCTCTTCGCTGGCCCCTGGCTACACCTTC.

A few counts support this clonotype. CDR3 nucleotides: TGTGCCAGCAGTTTTGCTAGCGGGGGGTCAGATACGCAGTATTTT. It specifies CASSFASGGSDTQYF. This chain uses TRBV27 with TRBJ2-3; 11 nucleotides match TRBD2. Germline V CDR1 and CDR2: MNHEY, SMNVEV (reference sequence). This CDR3 is built from 15 residues. V shed 3 bases and J 4 bases; nucleotides not matched to a gene: 3.

In its sample, this clonotype was seen a few times. The J gene is TRBJ2-3, the V gene TRBV4-1; D unresolved. This CDR3 is 13 amino acids long. Deletions cut 5 bases from V and 4 bases from J, with 10 bases between. Germline assignment: CDR1 MGHRA and CDR2 YSYEKL. This CDR3 is CASSSSRADTQYF. The DNA of the CDR3 is TGCGCCAGCAGCTCGTCTCGCGCAGATACGCAGTATTTT.

This clonotype was observed a handful of times. V is TRBV6-2 or TRBV6-3 and J is TRBJ2-1, with D possibly TRBD2 on 6 matching bases. V gave up 7 bases and J gave up 8 bases, with 15 bases separating them. CDR3 size: 13 residues. Germline CDR1 MNHEY, CDR2 SVGEGT. Here the CDR3 DNA reads TGTGCCAGCAACATTGCCGGGGGAGATGAGCAGTTCTTC. It yields the protein CASNIAGGDEQFF.

This clonotype turned up a few times. V and J are TRBV20-1 and TRBJ2-2; D may correspond to TRBD1 or TRBD2 (5 bases each). The germline V gene encodes CDR1 DFQATT and CDR2 SNEGSKA (reference sequence). Trimming removed 6 bases at V and 5 bases at J, with 13 bases between. There are 13 residues in the CDR3. The CDR3: CSARDGGTGELFF. DNA of the CDR3: TGCAGTGCCAGGGACGGAGGAACCGGGGAGCTGTTTTTT.

This rearrangement joins TRBV18 to TRBJ2-7; D call uncertain. The length of the CDR3 is 15 residues. Per the germline V gene, CDR1 is KGHSH and CDR2 is LQKENI. The V end was cut by 6 bases, the J end by 0 bases, with 15 bases between. The CDR3 region is CASSPGWESSYEQYF. In DNA form, the CDR3 reads TGTGCCAGCTCTCCCGGTTGGGAAAGCTCCTACGAGCAGTACTTC.

A few counts support this clonotype. The chain joins TRBV11-2 to TRBJ2-1; a possible D gene is TRBD2 (6 bases). The CDR3 totals 16 residues. V was clipped by 0 bases and J by 9 bases, with 18 bases between them. Germline values: CDR1 SGHAT, CDR2 FQNNGV. The CDR3, as DNA: TGTGCCAGCAGCTTAGAGCAAAGGGGACTCGGGGGTGAGCAGTTCTTC. Its protein product is CASSLEQRGLGGEQFF.

This clonotype showed up many times. The chain joins TRBV7-6 to TRBJ1-1, with D perhaps TRBD1 (5 bases). CDR1 and CDR2 (germline): SGHVS, FNYEAQ. The V and J ends lost 1 base and 3 bases respectively, with 12 bases between them. The CDR3 covers 15 residues. This CDR3 reads CASSLDASGDTEAFF. CDR3 nucleotides: TGTGCCAGCAGCTTAGACGCCTCGGGGGACACTGAAGCTTTCTTT.

This clonotype was found many times. The J gene is TRBJ1-6, the V gene TRBV7-9; 8 bases match TRBD1. The V gene's germline CDR1 is SEHNR and CDR2 FQNEAQ (reference sequence). V shed 6 bases and J 7 bases; nucleotides not matched to a gene: 5. The CDR3 contains 14 residues. The CDR3 reads CASSTTGGNSPLHF. The DNA for the CDR3 is TGTGCCAGCAGTACTACAGGGGGGAATTCACCCCTCCACTTT.

This clonotype was seen only a few times. This chain uses TRBV19 with TRBJ1-1; D gene unclear. V was pared by 9 bases and J by 4 bases, with 15 bases between. Germline values: CDR1 LNHDA, CDR2 SQIVND (reference sequence). The CDR3 totals 13 residues. In DNA form, the CDR3 reads TGTGCCAGCAATCTTGAACCCTCCACTGAAGCTTTCTTT. It codes for CASNLEPSTEAFF.

This clonotype was counted many times. The chain is built from TRBV6-5 and TRBJ1-5; 7 positions agree with TRBD1. J was trimmed by 4 bases and V by 0 bases; bases with no gene match: 12. The CDR3 length is 18 residues. Germline V gives CDR1 MNHEY, CDR2 SVGAGI. The CDR3 loop is CASSYSFLGQTLNQPQHF. The CDR3, as DNA: TGTGCCAGCAGTTACTCGTTCCTGGGACAGACTTTAAATCAGCCCCAGCATTTT.

This clonotype was detected a few times. J is TRBJ2-5 and V is TRBV12-3 or TRBV12-4, with 10 bases identical to TRBD1. The length of the CDR3 is 16 residues. With V trimmed by 5 bases and J by 4 bases, 10 bases remained unmatched. The DNA for the CDR3 is TGTGCCAGCAGTCTTCGGACAGGGGGATCGGGAGAGACCCAGTACTTC. This codes for CASSLRTGGSGETQYF.

In its sample, this clonotype was seen many times. The chain employs TRBV11-2 and TRBJ1-5; perhaps TRBD1 as D (5 bases). Germline V gene lookup returns CDR1 SGHAT and CDR2 FQNNGV. The V end lost 4 bases, the J end lost 0 bases, and 7 bases lay between the germline ends. There are 14 residues in the CDR3. CDR3 DNA: TGTGCCAGCAGCTCGGGGCTTAGCAATCAGCCCCAGCATTTT. Residues: CASSSGLSNQPQHF.

This clonotype was counted at least ten times. The DNA for the CDR3 is TGTGCCAGCAGCACAGATACGCAGTATTTT. This gives the protein CASSTDTQYF. The chain carries TRBV7-9 and TRBJ2-3; D gene uncertain. This CDR3 spans 10 amino acids. Trimming removed 5 bases at V and 3 bases at J, with 0 bases between. From germline, CDR1 is SEHNR and CDR2 FQNEAQ (reference sequence).

This clonotype was seen only a few times. V usage is TRBV27 and J usage is TRBJ2-3; 9 bases are shared with TRBD2. This CDR3 is 16 amino acids long. J lost 6 bases, V lost 0 bases, and 7 bases had no gene match. The germline gives CDR1 MNHEY, CDR2 SMNVEV (reference sequence). The CDR3: CASSLSLAGTKDTQYF. The CDR3 coding sequence is TGTGCCAGCAGTTTATCTCTAGCGGGAACCAAGGATACGCAGTATTTT.

At least ten counts were recorded for this clonotype. This rearrangement joins TRBV4-3 to TRBJ1-6, with 9 nucleotides matching TRBD1. Losses at the gene ends were 5 bases for V and 9 bases for J; bases not matched to a gene: 14. There are 17 residues in the CDR3. Germline CDR1 LGHNA, CDR2 YSLEER. The CDR3 spells CASSEWTGVRGISPLHF. CDR3 sequence (DNA): TGCGCCAGCAGCGAATGGACAGGGGTCCGGGGGATTTCACCCCTCCACTTT.

A few counts support this clonotype. This chain uses TRBV27 with TRBJ2-7; D might be TRBD1 (5 bases). V lost 8 bases to trimming and J lost 3 bases, with 17 bases between them. The CDR3 contains 14 residues. Germline loops: CDR1 MNHEY, CDR2 SMNVEV (reference sequence). In nucleotides, the CDR3 is TGTGCCAGCGGCAAGACAGAATATGGCTACGAGCAGTACTTC. It encodes CASGKTEYGYEQYF.

The J gene is TRBJ1-2, the V gene TRBV7-8; weak D call: TRBD1 (5 bases). The CDR3 has 14 amino acids. Germline V gene sequence: CDR1 SGHVS, CDR2 FQNEAQ. The V gene lost 0 bases and the J gene lost 6 bases, with 11 bases spanning the gap. CDR3 bases: TGTGCCAGCAGCTTAGCACCCAGGGAACATGGCTACACCTTC. It yields the protein CASSLAPREHGYTF. The whole variable domain, remainder taken from reference TRBV7-8 and TRBJ1-2, is GAGVSQSPRYKVAKRGQDVALRCDPISGHVSLFWYQQALGQGPEFLTYFQNEAQLDKSGLPSDRFFAERPEGSVSTLKIQRTQQEDSAVYLCASSLAPREHGYTFGSGTRLTVV.

This clonotype was seen only a few times. The rearrangement uses TRBV3-1 and TRBJ2-7, with a possible D match to TRBD1 (7 bases). The CDR3 totals 13 residues. Germline loops: CDR1 LGHDT, CDR2 YNNKEL (reference sequence). V was clipped by 5 bases and J by 7 bases, with 15 bases between them. The CDR3 nucleotides are TGTGCCAGCAGCTTCGAGGGGGCGGGGGAGCAGTACTTC. Its translation: CASSFEGAGEQYF.

This clonotype has ten or more counts. The chain is built from TRBV25-1 and TRBJ1-1; D is ambiguous. V shed 3 bases and J shed 3 bases, with 8 bases lying between them. Per the germline V gene, CDR1 is MGHDK and CDR2 is SYGVNS. CDR3 length: 13 amino acids. CDR3 loop: CASSDGSDTEAFF. The CDR3 nucleotides are TGTGCCAGCAGTGACGGTAGTGACACTGAAGCTTTCTTT.

This clonotype appeared many times. The chain recombines TRBV6-2 or TRBV6-3 with TRBJ1-1; D remains ambiguous. This CDR3 has 12 residues. Looked up from germline, CDR1 is MNHEY and CDR2 is SVGEGT. Trimming took 3 bases from V and 3 from J, leaving 5 bases between them. The CDR3 is CASSYSYTEAFF. Here the CDR3 DNA reads TGTGCCAGCAGTTATTCATACACTGAAGCTTTCTTT.

Many counts were recorded for this clonotype. V gene TRBV6-5 combines with J gene TRBJ2-2; the D gene is possibly TRBD2 (7 bases). The CDR3 loop spans 16 amino acids. V was shortened by 6 bases and J by 1 base, with 15 bases between the two germline ends. Per the germline V gene, CDR1 is MNHEY and CDR2 is SVGAGI. CDR3 loop: CASRSIGGRNTGELFF. CDR3 in DNA: TGTGCCAGCAGAAGTATCGGGGGGCGGAACACCGGGGAGCTGTTTTTT.

This clonotype was seen a handful of times. The chain's CDR3 is CASSSRQGIGEAFF. CDR3 DNA: TGTGCCAGCAGTTCGAGACAGGGTATTGGTGAAGCTTTCTTT. V is TRBV6-2 or TRBV6-3 and J is TRBJ1-1, with 7 bases that match TRBD1. With V trimmed by 4 bases and J by 7 bases, 9 bases remained unmatched. Germline CDR1 is MNHEY and CDR2 is SVGEGT. The CDR3 contains 14 residues.

This clonotype has a handful of counts. This chain uses TRBV10-3 with TRBJ2-3; 7 nucleotides agree with TRBD1. After removal of 7 bases from V and 5 bases from J, the junction contained 9 bases not matched to a gene. Germline-derived CDR1 and CDR2 are ENHRY and SYGVKD. CDR3 length: 14 amino acids. CDR3 region: CAIIGGQGEDTQYF. Here the CDR3 DNA reads TGTGCCATCATAGGAGGCCAGGGGGAAGATACGCAGTATTTT.

This clonotype was detected many times. The chain carries TRBV4-2 and TRBJ2-5, with D perhaps matching TRBD2 (6 bases). From germline, CDR1 is LGHNA and CDR2 YNFKEQ. The length of the CDR3 is 16 residues. The ends were cut back, 0 bases at V and 4 bases at J, with 15 bases in the middle. CDR3 DNA: TGTGCCAGCAGCCAAGAGGGAGCTAGCGCGGCAGAGACCCAGTACTTC. It codes for CASSQEGASAAETQYF.

J is TRBJ2-5 and V is TRBV30; D is possibly TRBD1 (6 bases). The CDR3 loop spans 16 amino acids. Germline V gene data show CDR1 as GTSNPN and CDR2 as SVGIG (reference sequence). V was shortened by 1 base and J by 0 bases, with 15 bases between the two germline ends. As DNA, the CDR3 is TGTGCCTGGAGTGGGGGCCCCACAGGGTACCAAGAGACCCAGTACTTC. Amino acids: CAWSGGPTGYQETQYF.